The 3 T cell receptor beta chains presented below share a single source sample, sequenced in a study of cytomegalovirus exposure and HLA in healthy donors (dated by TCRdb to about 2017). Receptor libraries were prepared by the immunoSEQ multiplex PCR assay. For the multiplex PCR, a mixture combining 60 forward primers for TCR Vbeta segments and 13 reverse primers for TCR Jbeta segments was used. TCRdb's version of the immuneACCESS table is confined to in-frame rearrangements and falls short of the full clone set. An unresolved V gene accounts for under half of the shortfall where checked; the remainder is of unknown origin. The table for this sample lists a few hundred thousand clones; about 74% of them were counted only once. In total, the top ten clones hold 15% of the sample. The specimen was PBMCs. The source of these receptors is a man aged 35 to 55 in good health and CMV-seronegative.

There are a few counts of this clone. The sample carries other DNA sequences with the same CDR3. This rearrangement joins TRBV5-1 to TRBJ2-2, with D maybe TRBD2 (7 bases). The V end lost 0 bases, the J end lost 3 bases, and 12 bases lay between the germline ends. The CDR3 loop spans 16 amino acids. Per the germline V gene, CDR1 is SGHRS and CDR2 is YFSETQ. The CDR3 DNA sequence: TGCGCCAGCAGCTTGGGCGGGGGCAGCGACACCGGGGAGCTGTTTTTT. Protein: CASSLGGGSDTGELFF.

DNA of the CDR3: TGTGCCAGCAGATCCTACAGGGGTTATGAGCAGTTCTTC. Translated: CASRSYRGYEQFF. The chain joins TRBV28 to TRBJ2-1, with 7 bases identical to TRBD1. The ends lost 6 bases at V and 8 bases at J; junction bases unmatched: 7. CDR3 size: 13 residues. Germline V gene data show CDR1 as MDHEN and CDR2 as SYDVKM.

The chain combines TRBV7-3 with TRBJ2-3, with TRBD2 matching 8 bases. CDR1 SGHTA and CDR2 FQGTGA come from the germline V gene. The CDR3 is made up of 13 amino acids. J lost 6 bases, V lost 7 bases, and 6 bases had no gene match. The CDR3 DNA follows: TGTGCCAGCAAACGGGGGGGCGACGATACGCAGTATTTT. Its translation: CASKRGGDDTQYF.